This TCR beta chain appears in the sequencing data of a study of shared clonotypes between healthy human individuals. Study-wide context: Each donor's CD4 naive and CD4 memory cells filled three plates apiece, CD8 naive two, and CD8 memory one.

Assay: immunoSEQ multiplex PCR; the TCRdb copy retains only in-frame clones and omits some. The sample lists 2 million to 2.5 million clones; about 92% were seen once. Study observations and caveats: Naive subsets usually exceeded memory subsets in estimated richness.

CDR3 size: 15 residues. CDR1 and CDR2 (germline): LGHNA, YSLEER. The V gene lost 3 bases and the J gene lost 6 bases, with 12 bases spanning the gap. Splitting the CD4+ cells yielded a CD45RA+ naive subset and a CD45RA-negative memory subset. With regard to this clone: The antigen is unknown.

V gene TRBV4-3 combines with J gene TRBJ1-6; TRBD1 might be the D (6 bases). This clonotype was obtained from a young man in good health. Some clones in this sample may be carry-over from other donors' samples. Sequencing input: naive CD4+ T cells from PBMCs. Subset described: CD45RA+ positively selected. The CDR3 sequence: CASSQLGAGNSPLHF. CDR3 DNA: TGCGCCAGCAGCCAGCTGGGGGCCGGTAATTCACCCCTCCACTTT.